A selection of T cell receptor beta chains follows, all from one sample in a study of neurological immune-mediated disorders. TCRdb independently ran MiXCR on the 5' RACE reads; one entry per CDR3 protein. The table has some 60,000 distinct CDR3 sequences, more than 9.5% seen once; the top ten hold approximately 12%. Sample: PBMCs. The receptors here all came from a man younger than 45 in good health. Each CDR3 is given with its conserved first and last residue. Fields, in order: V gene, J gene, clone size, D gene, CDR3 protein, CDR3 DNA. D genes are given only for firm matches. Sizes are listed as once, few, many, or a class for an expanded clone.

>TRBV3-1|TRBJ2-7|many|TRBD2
CASSPGLAGVYEQYF
TGTGCCAGCAGCCCGGGACTAGCGGGAGTATACGAGCAGTACTTC
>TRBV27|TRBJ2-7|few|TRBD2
CASRESPGGYEQYF
TGTGCCAGCAGGGAATCCCCGGGGGGCTACGAGCAGTACTTC
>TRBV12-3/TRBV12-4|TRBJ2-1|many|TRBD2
CASSPRLAGAHNEQFF
TGTGCCAGCAGCCCCAGACTAGCGGGAGCCCACAATGAGCAGTTCTTC
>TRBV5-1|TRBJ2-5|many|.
CASSFGQSGGETQYF
TGCGCCAGCAGCTTCGGACAGTCGGGGGGCGAGACCCAGTACTTC
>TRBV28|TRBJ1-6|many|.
CASRTASSYNSPLHF
TGTGCCAGCAGGACAGCCAGCTCCTATAATTCACCCCTCCACTTT
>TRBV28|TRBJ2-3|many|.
CASSLSQVTDTQYF
TGTGCCAGCAGTTTATCCCAGGTCACAGATACGCAGTATTTT
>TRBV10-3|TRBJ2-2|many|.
CATEQGTANTGELFF
TGTGCCACCGAACAGGGAACCGCGAACACCGGGGAGCTGTTTTTT
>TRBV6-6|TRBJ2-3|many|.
CASSYGVRVTSTDTQYF
TGTGCCAGCAGTTACGGGGTACGGGTGACTAGCACAGATACGCAGTATTTT
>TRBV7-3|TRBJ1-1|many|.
CASRQWVGDTEAFF
TGTGCCAGCAGACAGTGGGTTGGGGACACTGAAGCTTTCTTT
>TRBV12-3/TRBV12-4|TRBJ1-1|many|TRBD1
CASSGGQGLGEAFF
TGTGCCAGCAGTGGGGGACAGGGGCTGGGTGAAGCTTTCTTT
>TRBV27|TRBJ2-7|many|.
CASSTTAGQPYEQYF
TGTGCCAGCAGTACAACCGCGGGACAACCCTACGAGCAGTACTTC
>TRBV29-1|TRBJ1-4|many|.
CSVHASVDEKLFF
TGCAGCGTTCATGCCAGCGTAGATGAAAAACTGTTTTTT
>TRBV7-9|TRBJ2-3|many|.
CASSSRLEGADTQYF
TGTGCCAGCAGCTCCCGACTAGAGGGAGCAGATACGCAGTATTTT
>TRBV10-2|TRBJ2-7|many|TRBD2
CASVASGGYEQYF
TGCGCCAGCGTAGCTAGCGGGGGCTACGAGCAGTACTTC
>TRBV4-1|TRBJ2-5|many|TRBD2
CASSQASREETQYF
TGCGCCAGCAGCCAAGCGTCGCGGGAGGAGACCCAGTACTTC
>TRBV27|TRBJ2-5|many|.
CASCGANQETQYF
TGTGCCAGCTGCGGGGCGAACCAAGAGACCCAGTACTTC
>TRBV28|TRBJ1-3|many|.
CASSLPSRGNTIYF
TGTGCCAGCAGTTTACCGTCTCGAGGAAACACCATATATTTT
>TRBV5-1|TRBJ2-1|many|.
CASSLAGGGSPSGRFF
TGCGCCAGCAGCTTGGCCGGGGGCGGGAGCCCCTCCGGGAGGTTCTTC
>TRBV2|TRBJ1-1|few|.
CATRYVGNTEAFF
TGTGCAACCCGGTACGTGGGGAACACTGAAGCTTTCTTT
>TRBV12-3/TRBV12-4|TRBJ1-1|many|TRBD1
CASSRTGGRTEAFF
TGTGCCAGCAGTAGGACAGGGGGAAGGACTGAAGCTTTCTTT
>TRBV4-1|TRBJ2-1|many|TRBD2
CASSQDAGVIVSYNEQFF
TGCGCCAGCAGCCAAGATGCGGGAGTGATTGTTAGTTACAATGAGCAGTTCTTC
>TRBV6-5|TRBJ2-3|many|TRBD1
CASSYGRGQNTDTQYF
TGTGCCAGCAGTTATGGTAGGGGACAGAACACAGATACGCAGTATTTT